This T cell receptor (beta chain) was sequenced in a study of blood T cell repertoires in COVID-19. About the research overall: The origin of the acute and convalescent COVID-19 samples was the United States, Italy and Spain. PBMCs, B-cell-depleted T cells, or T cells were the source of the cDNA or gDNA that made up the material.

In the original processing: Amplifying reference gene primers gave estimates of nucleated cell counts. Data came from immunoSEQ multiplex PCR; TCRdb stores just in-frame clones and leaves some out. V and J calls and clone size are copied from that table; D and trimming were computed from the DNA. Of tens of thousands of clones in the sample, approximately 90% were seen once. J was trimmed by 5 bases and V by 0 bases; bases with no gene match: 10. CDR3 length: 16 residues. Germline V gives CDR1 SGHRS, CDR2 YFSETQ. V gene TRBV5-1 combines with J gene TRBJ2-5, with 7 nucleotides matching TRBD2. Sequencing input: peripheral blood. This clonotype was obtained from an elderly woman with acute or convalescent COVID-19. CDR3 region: CASSLGPAGELETQYF. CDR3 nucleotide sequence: TGCGCCAGCAGCTTGGGGCCTGCGGGGGAGCTTGAGACCCAGTACTTC.